Presented here are 16 T cell receptor beta chains from one specimen sequenced in a study of identical twins. From the 5' RACE reads, TCRdb called clonotypes with MiXCR, one entry per CDR3 protein. The table has roughly 250,000 distinct CDR3 sequences, around 7.6% seen once; the top ten hold 5.4%. The data were also submitted as part of a second study, on yellow fever vaccine responses in identical twins.

Material: CD8+ T cells sorted from blood. Source of these receptors: a woman aged 18-29 years in good health.

This rearrangement joins TRBV7-9 to TRBJ2-1, with 8 nucleotides matching TRBD1. Germline V lookup: CDR1 SEHNR, CDR2 FQNEAQ (reference sequence). The V segment lost 4 bases and the J segment 5 bases; nucleotides outside the gene matches: 7. CDR3 length: 15 amino acids. CDR3 sequence (DNA): TGTGCCAGCAGCTCGCAGGGGGCTATCGACAATGAGCAGTTCTTC. Translation gives CASSSQGAIDNEQFF.

The sample holds a few counts of this clonotype. The chain uses TRBV27 and TRBJ2-7; 8 positions agree with TRBD2. J gave up 1 base and V 2 bases, and 4 bases lay outside the gene matches. Germline CDR1 is MNHEY and CDR2 is SMNVEV (reference sequence). The CDR3 spans 15 residues. DNA of the CDR3: TGTGCCAGCAGTTTAGGTAGCGGGATATCCTACGAGCAGTACTTC. Translation: CASSLGSGISYEQYF.

At least ten counts were recorded for this clonotype. The genes are TRBV20-1 and TRBJ2-1, with 10 bases fitting TRBD2. Germline V gene sequence: CDR1 DFQATT, CDR2 SNEGSKA (reference sequence). The CDR3 runs 16 residues. The trim removed 7 bases at V and 3 bases at J, leaving 12 bases unmatched. In nucleotides, the CDR3 is TGCAGTGTCCTCGACCAACTAGCGGGGAACTACAATGAGCAGTTCTTC. Protein: CSVLDQLAGNYNEQFF.

The table lists this clonotype with a few counts. V and J are TRBV9 and TRBJ1-3, with unresolved D. V lost 0 bases to trimming and J lost 0 bases, with 10 bases between them. Germline CDR1 reads SGDLS; CDR2 reads YYNGEE. The CDR3 has 16 amino acids. The CDR3, as DNA: TGTGCCAGCAGCGTAGGAGAAGGGCACTCTGGAAACACCATATATTTT. Translating gives CASSVGEGHSGNTIYF.

This clonotype has a handful of counts. This rearrangement joins TRBV27 to TRBJ2-1; TRBD1 agrees at 8 bases. Germline V gene data show CDR1 as MNHEY and CDR2 as SMNVEV (reference sequence). The J segment lost 6 bases and the V segment lost 9 bases, leaving 19 bases of the junction unmatched. The CDR3 has 17 residues. The CDR3, as DNA: TGTGCCAGAGATCCTGTGAAAGGACAGGGTTTTATCAATGAGCAGTTCTTC. Protein sequence: CARDPVKGQGFINEQFF.

This clonotype was observed at least ten times. The chain couples TRBV7-9 to TRBJ2-7; TRBD2 aligns across 13 bases. Germline CDR1 and CDR2: SEHNR and FQNEAQ (reference sequence). V was pared by 1 base and J by 7 bases, with 7 bases of the junction left unmatched. The CDR3 consists of 16 residues. The CDR3 sequence: CASSLVGLAGLREQYF. CDR3 nucleotides: TGTGCCAGCAGCTTAGTGGGACTAGCGGGACTTCGAGAGCAGTACTTC. The full variable domain, its missing parts supplied by reference TRBV7-9 and TRBJ2-7, is DTGVSQNPRHKITKRGQNVTFRCDPISEHNRLYWYRQTLGQGPEFLTYFQNEAQLEKSRLLSDRFSAERPKGSFSTLEIQRTEQGDSAMYLCASSLVGLAGLREQYFGPGTRLTVT.

There are a few counts of this clonotype. This chain connects TRBV4-1 to TRBJ2-2; D gene uncertain. V lost 0 bases, J lost 10 bases, and 12 bases lay in between. Germline V gives CDR1 MGHRA, CDR2 YSYEKL. The CDR3 loop spans 14 amino acids. DNA of the CDR3: TGCGCCAGCAGCCAAGAAGGGATGGGGTTGGAGCTGTTTTTT. Encoded protein: CASSQEGMGLELFF.

This clonotype was found many times. The V gene is TRBV12-3 or TRBV12-4, the J gene TRBJ1-1; D perhaps matches TRBD1 (6 bases). V was shortened by 4 bases and J by 3 bases, with 18 bases between the two germline ends. There are 16 residues in the CDR3. This chain's CDR3 is CASSSSQGLEDTEAFF. The CDR3 DNA follows: TGTGCCAGCAGTTCGTCACAGGGTTTAGAGGACACTGAAGCTTTCTTT.

The chain uses TRBV28 and TRBJ2-7, with D uncertain. CDR1 and CDR2 (germline): MDHEN, SYDVKM. This CDR3 spans 12 amino acids. V lost 6 bases, J lost 3 bases, and 9 bases lay in between. CDR3 in DNA: TGTGCCAGCAGCTCGATATACTACGAGCAGTACTTC. This gives the protein CASSSIYYEQYF.

This clonotype was seen a few times. The V call is TRBV12-3 or TRBV12-4, the J call TRBJ2-1; perhaps TRBD2 as D (5 bases). V shed 3 bases and J shed 0 bases, with 12 bases lying between them. This CDR3 is 16 amino acids long. Here the CDR3 reads CASSFGGLSSYNEQFF. The CDR3, as DNA: TGTGCCAGCAGTTTTGGCGGGCTGAGCTCCTACAATGAGCAGTTCTTC.

This clonotype came up many times. The rearrangement uses TRBV10-2 and TRBJ2-7; TRBD1 or TRBD2 may be the D gene (5 bases each). Looked up from germline, CDR1 is WSHSY and CDR2 is SAAADI. This CDR3 is 16 amino acids long. V dropped 6 bases and J dropped 4 bases, with 22 bases sitting between them. CDR3 loop: CASRKLGTTYPYEQYF. Here the CDR3 DNA reads TGCGCCAGCAGGAAGTTAGGGACCACATATCCTTACGAGCAGTACTTC.

DNA for the CDR3: TGTGCCACCAGTGATTTTAGTCTCCGTAGAGACACTGAAGCTTTCTTT. Its protein product is CATSDFSLRRDTEAFF. The V and J genes are TRBV24-1 and TRBJ1-1; the D is unclear. The CDR3 runs to 16 residues. V gave up 1 base and J gave up 3 bases, with 14 bases separating them. Germline lookup yields CDR1 KGHDR and CDR2 SFDVKD.

Of note for this clonotype: An end of the junction differs from the germline gene, which may be a read error. This chain links TRBV6-2 or TRBV6-3 with TRBJ2-1, with TRBD2 matching 9 bases. This CDR3 is built from 14 residues. Germline V lookup: CDR1 MNHEY, CDR2 SVGEGT. CDR3 sequence reads: CASSYSTIAGARLF. Here the CDR3 DNA reads TGTGCCAGCAGTTACTCTACGATAGCGGGAGCAAGGCTCTTC.

This clonotype occurred many times. The gene calls are TRBV3-1 and TRBJ1-1; D is uncertain. Trimming removed 4 bases from V and 7 bases from J, with 16 bases in between. The CDR3 has 14 amino acids. Germline V lookup: CDR1 LGHDT, CDR2 YNNKEL (reference sequence). CDR3 nucleotide sequence: TGTGCCAGCAGCCCCTTCGGACCCGGGGTTGAAGCTTTCTTT. It yields the protein CASSPFGPGVEAFF.

The J gene is TRBJ2-1, the V gene TRBV2; D unclear. Germline CDR1 is SNHLY and CDR2 is FYNNEI. V dropped 1 base and J dropped 3 bases, with 4 bases sitting between them. The CDR3 runs to 13 residues. The CDR3 DNA reads as TGTGCCAGCAGTGAAGACGGCTACAATGAGCAGTTCTTC. Its protein product is CASSEDGYNEQFF.

This clonotype was recorded a few times. V is TRBV11-1 and J is TRBJ1-6, with D possibly matching TRBD1 (5 bases). The V and J ends lost 5 bases and 0 bases respectively, with 20 bases between them. The CDR3 has 19 amino acids. Germline lookup yields CDR1 SGHAT and CDR2 FQDESV (reference sequence). CDR3 residues: CASSPSGEQSSSYNSPLHF. CDR3 nucleotides: TGTGCCAGCAGCCCCTCGGGGGAACAATCGAGCTCCTATAATTCACCCCTCCACTTT.